The 22 T cell receptor beta chains below all came from one sample that was sequenced in a study of human T cells and chemical hapten exposure (dated by TCRdb to about 2021). The time point label for this specimen denotes: healthy volunteer bleed at 6 weeks. Total RNA was extracted from unfractionated whole blood that had been collected in Tempus Blood RNA tubes. The library was made by RACE. Sequencing relied on a NextSeq 500. In-frame beta chains were kept once TCRdb had trimmed the public reads at Q25 with fastp and called clones with MiXCR. CDR3 protein duplicates are merged, each entry listing the most common genes and DNA. The sample records 30,000 to 40,000 distinct CDR3 sequences, roughly 5.5% of which are singletons. The biggest ten clones account for about 13% of the sample. Sequenced sample: whole blood. These receptors were obtained from a human donor in good health. Some clones in this sample may be carry-over from other donors' samples.

This clonotype was seen ten or more times. This chain connects TRBV4-2 to TRBJ2-3, with 11 nucleotides matching TRBD2. Germline V CDR1 and CDR2: LGHNA, YNFKEQ. There are 17 residues in the CDR3. The J segment lost 4 bases and the V segment lost 2 bases, leaving 8 bases of the junction unmatched. This chain's CDR3 is CASSQPTSGSRSDTQYF. The DNA for the CDR3 is TGTGCCAGCAGCCAACCAACTAGCGGGAGCCGGTCAGATACGCAGTATTTT.

This clonotype appeared many times. The rearrangement joins TRBV28 to TRBJ2-1; 7 bases align to TRBD2. The V gene's germline CDR1 is MDHEN and CDR2 SYDVKM. Germline trimming cut 5 bases from V and 4 bases from J; bases unmatched to any gene: 8. The CDR3 loop spans 15 amino acids. CDR3 region: CASSRGGGEYNEQFF. As DNA, the CDR3 is TGTGCCAGCAGTCGTGGGGGGGGGGAGTACAATGAGCAGTTCTTC.

To note about this clonotype: This clone may be a read error of a much larger clone one base away. The chain couples TRBV20-1 to TRBJ2-5; D is possibly TRBD1 or TRBD2 (5 bases each). The CDR3 runs to 11 residues. With 5 bases removed from V and 13 bases from J, the gap between germline ends came to 17 bases. Looked up from germline, CDR1 is DFQATT and CDR2 is SNEGSKA (reference sequence). The CDR3 DNA follows: TGCAGTGCTTCTCTCGGGGCTACCTTGTACTTC. Amino acids: CSASLGATLYF.

A note on this clonotype: A read error is possible here, since a much larger clone lies one base away. The rearrangement uses TRBV2 and TRBJ1-1; the match to TRBD1 covers 7 bases. This CDR3 region has 14 residues. The germline gives CDR1 SNHLY, CDR2 FYNNEI. The CDR3 reads CVSSSMTGYTEAFF. CDR3 in DNA: TGTGTCAGCTCCTCCATGACAGGGTACACTGAAGCTTTCTTT.

This clonotype was detected many times. J is TRBJ1-4 and V is TRBV20-1; 8 bases fit TRBD1. After removal of 4 bases from V and 5 bases from J, the junction contained 15 bases not matched to a gene. The germline gives CDR1 DFQATT, CDR2 SNEGSKA (reference sequence). The CDR3 is 17 amino acids. The CDR3 nucleotides are TGCAGTGCTAAGAGGACAGGGTTCCGACTCTTGAATGAAAAACTGTTTTTT. Translated: CSAKRTGFRLLNEKLFF.

This clonotype was seen many times. The chain joins TRBV5-1 to TRBJ2-2; TRBD2 matches 10 bases. J was trimmed by 4 bases and V by 3 bases; bases with no gene match: 3. Germline V gene sequence: CDR1 SGHRS, CDR2 YFSETQ. The CDR3 spans 15 residues. In DNA, the CDR3 is TGCGCCAGCAGCTCCGGGACTAGCGCCACCGGGGAGCTGTTTTTT. Protein product: CASSSGTSATGELFF.

The V call is TRBV10-3, the J call TRBJ2-1; 9 bases map to TRBD1. The V segment lost 11 bases and the J segment 4 bases; nucleotides outside the gene matches: 9. Germline V gene data show CDR1 as ENHRY and CDR2 as SYGVKD. The CDR3 covers 14 residues. The CDR3 coding sequence is TGTGCCTCGGCAACCGGGACAGGGTACAATGAGCAGTTCTTC. Translating gives CASATGTGYNEQFF.

This clonotype was seen repeatedly, ten times or more. Sequence at one end of the junction differs from germline and may be a read error. The chain uses TRBV18 and TRBJ2-7, with 7 bases that match TRBD1. The CDR3 length is 14 residues. The germline CDR1 and CDR2 sequences are KGHSH and LQKENI. The CDR3 region has the DNA TGTGCCAGCTCACCATCTGGGGACAGCGGATCCCGGAACTTC. Residues: CASSPSGDSGSRNF. Based on the CDR3 plus reference TRBV18 and TRBJ2-7, the full variable domain is NAGVMQNPRHLVRRRGQEARLRCSPMKGHSHVYWYRQLPEEGLKFMVYLQKENIIDESGMPKERFSAEFPKEGPSILRIQQVVRGDSAAYFCASSPSGDSGSRNFGPGTRLTVT.

A word on this clonotype: This may be a read error: a much more frequent sequence differs by one nucleotide. The chain links TRBV5-1 to TRBJ2-1; 7 bases are shared with TRBD2. CDR3 length: 16 residues. Germline V gives CDR1 SGHRS, CDR2 YFSETQ. V was clipped by 1 base and J by 3 bases; unmatched bases: 7. The CDR3 bases are TGCGCCAGCAGCTTGAGCGCGGGAGCGGGCTACAATGAGCAGTTCTTC. It yields the protein CASSLSAGAGYNEQFF.

This clonotype appeared many times. The V call is TRBV4-3, the J call TRBJ2-3; 12 nucleotides align to TRBD2. Germline assignment: CDR1 LGHNA and CDR2 YSLEER. The CDR3 runs to 17 residues. Trimming took 0 bases from V and 6 from J; bases not matched to a gene: 7. The CDR3 loop is CASSQDLAGGPGDTQYF. The DNA for the CDR3 is TGCGCCAGCAGCCAAGACCTAGCGGGGGGGCCGGGGGATACGCAGTATTTT.

This clonotype was counted at least ten times. CDR3 protein: CASITGTSDDEQFF. The CDR3 DNA is TGTGCCAGCATCACCGGGACTAGCGACGATGAGCAGTTCTTC. This sequence joins TRBV12-3 or TRBV12-4 and TRBJ2-1; 10 bases match TRBD2. This CDR3 has 14 amino acids. Trimming at V came to 7 bases and at J to 8 bases, leaving 8 bases not matched to a gene.

This sequence joins TRBV28 and TRBJ2-7; weak D call: TRBD1 (6 bases). V lost 6 bases and J lost 5, with 20 bases in between. The CDR3 sequence is 15 residues long. CDR1 is MDHEN, CDR2 SYDVKM, per germline. CDR3 coding DNA: TGTGCCAGCAGGCCCGCGTCTGGGGGCACGAACGAGCAGTACTTC. Translation: CASRPASGGTNEQYF. The complete variable domain, with remaining parts taken from reference TRBV28 and TRBJ2-7, reads DVKVTQSSRYLVKRTGEKVFLECVQDMDHENMFWYRQDPGLGLRLIYFSYDVKMKEKGDIPEGYSVSREKKERFSLILESASTNQTSMYLCASRPASGGTNEQYFGPGTRLTVT.

This clonotype was found many times. The rearrangement joins TRBV12-3 or TRBV12-4 to TRBJ1-5; D possibly corresponds to TRBD1 (5 bases). This CDR3 has 15 residues. V dropped 5 bases and J dropped 5 bases, with 16 bases sitting between them. This chain's CDR3 is CASSPGRDGHQPQHF. CDR3 nucleotides: TGTGCCAGCAGTCCCGGTAGGGACGGCCATCAGCCCCAGCATTTT.

This clonotype was seen at least ten times. V and J are TRBV12-3 or TRBV12-4 and TRBJ2-7; D might be TRBD2 (5 bases). The CDR3 is 15 residues long. The germline V and J ends were trimmed by 1 base and 5 bases, with 15 bases remaining between them. CDR3 coding DNA: TGTGCCAGCAGTTTAGTAGATTTCGGGGTCCACGAGCAGTACTTC. Translation gives CASSLVDFGVHEQYF.

The table lists this clonotype with many counts. V gene TRBV7-9 combines with J gene TRBJ2-6; D gene unclear. Per the germline V gene, CDR1 is SEHNR and CDR2 is FQNEAQ (reference sequence). The CDR3 sequence is 15 residues long. Trimming left V 3 bases short and J 0 bases short, with 6 bases between. CDR3 loop: CASSFGPSGANVLTF. Written as DNA, the CDR3 is TGTGCCAGCAGCTTCGGCCCCTCTGGGGCCAACGTCCTGACTTTC. The entire variable domain, with the rest obtained from reference TRBV7-9 and TRBJ2-6, is as follows: DTGVSQNPRHKITKRGQNVTFRCDPISEHNRLYWYRQTLGQGPEFLTYFQNEAQLEKSRLLSDRFSAERPKGSFSTLEIQRTEQGDSAMYLCASSFGPSGANVLTFGAGSRLTVL.

In this sample, this clonotype turned up many times. The chain recombines TRBV7-8 with TRBJ1-5, with 8 nucleotides matching TRBD1. The germline V gene encodes CDR1 SGHVS and CDR2 FQNEAQ. V trimming: 4 bases; J trimming: 6 bases; junction bases outside the gene matches: 5. The CDR3 loop spans 14 amino acids. The CDR3 protein is CASSSGTGGQPQHF. The CDR3 bases are TGTGCCAGCAGCTCCGGGACAGGAGGTCAGCCCCAGCATTTT.

This clonotype was recorded many times. The V and J genes are TRBV6-2 or TRBV6-3 and TRBJ2-3; 9 bases map to TRBD2. The V segment lost 2 bases and the J segment 0 bases; nucleotides outside the gene matches: 12. Germline V gives CDR1 MNHEY, CDR2 SVGEGT. This CDR3 is 19 amino acids long. The CDR3 region has the DNA TGTGCCAGCAGTTACGGGCGCCTAGCGGGGACCACTAGCACAGATACGCAGTATTTT. Protein: CASSYGRLAGTTSTDTQYF.

The rearrangement links TRBV7-8 to TRBJ1-6, with D unclear. The germline V and J ends were trimmed by 1 base and 5 bases, with 6 bases remaining between them. The CDR3 length is 14 residues. CDR1 is SGHVS, CDR2 FQNEAQ, per germline. The chain's CDR3 is CASSLGSDNSPLHF. The CDR3 DNA follows: TGTGCCAGCAGCTTAGGGAGTGATAATTCACCCCTCCACTTT. Looking up the rest from reference TRBV7-8 and TRBJ1-6 gives the full variable domain: GAGVSQSPRYKVAKRGQDVALRCDPISGHVSLFWYQQALGQGPEFLTYFQNEAQLDKSGLPSDRFFAERPEGSVSTLKIQRTQQEDSAVYLCASSLGSDNSPLHFGNGTRLTVT.

V and J are TRBV6-6 and TRBJ1-1; D not resolved. Germline CDR1 MNHNY, CDR2 SVGAGI (reference sequence). V lost 10 bases to trimming and J lost 5 bases, with 29 bases between them. The CDR3 length is 17 residues. CDR3 residues: CATSDQVTSAKRTEAFF. DNA for the CDR3: TGTGCCACCTCCGACCAGGTTACGTCCGCCAAAAGGACTGAAGCTTTCTTT.

This clonotype has at least ten counts. This chain connects TRBV30 to TRBJ1-1, with TRBD1 as a possible D gene (5 bases). The V gene lost 2 bases and the J gene lost 9 bases, with 19 bases spanning the gap. The CDR3 is 14 residues long. CDR1 and CDR2 from the germline V gene are GTSNPN and SVGIG (reference sequence). The CDR3 nucleotides read TGTGCCTGGAGTCGGTCGCAGGGTAAGGGAAAAGCTTTCTTT. This codes for CAWSRSQGKGKAFF. Variable domain in full (rest from reference TRBV30 and TRBJ1-1): SQTIHQWPATLVQPVGSPLSLECTVEGTSNPNLYWYRQAAGRGLQLLFYSVGIGQISSEVPQNLSASRPQDRQFILSSKKLLLSDSGFYLCAWSRSQGKGKAFFGQGTRLTVV.

This clonotype has more than one count but fewer than ten. CDR3 DNA sequence: TGTGCCAGCAGTTTTCAGGGAAGAGCTGAAGCTTTCTTT. Translating it yields CASSFQGRAEAFF. The chain carries TRBV28 and TRBJ1-1; D possibly corresponds to TRBD1 (5 bases). The CDR3 spans 13 residues. The germline V and J ends were trimmed by 3 bases and 6 bases, with 11 bases remaining between them. The V gene's germline CDR1 is MDHEN and CDR2 SYDVKM.

This clonotype has ten or more counts. The chain recombines TRBV2 with TRBJ2-3; TRBD1 matches 8 bases. Germline lookup yields CDR1 SNHLY and CDR2 FYNNEI. CDR3 size: 15 residues. V shed 8 bases and J 8 bases; nucleotides not matched to a gene: 15. CDR3 sequence reads: CASQGAERSARTQYF. The CDR3 DNA is TGTGCCAGCCAGGGGGCAGAACGGAGTGCCCGTACGCAGTATTTT.